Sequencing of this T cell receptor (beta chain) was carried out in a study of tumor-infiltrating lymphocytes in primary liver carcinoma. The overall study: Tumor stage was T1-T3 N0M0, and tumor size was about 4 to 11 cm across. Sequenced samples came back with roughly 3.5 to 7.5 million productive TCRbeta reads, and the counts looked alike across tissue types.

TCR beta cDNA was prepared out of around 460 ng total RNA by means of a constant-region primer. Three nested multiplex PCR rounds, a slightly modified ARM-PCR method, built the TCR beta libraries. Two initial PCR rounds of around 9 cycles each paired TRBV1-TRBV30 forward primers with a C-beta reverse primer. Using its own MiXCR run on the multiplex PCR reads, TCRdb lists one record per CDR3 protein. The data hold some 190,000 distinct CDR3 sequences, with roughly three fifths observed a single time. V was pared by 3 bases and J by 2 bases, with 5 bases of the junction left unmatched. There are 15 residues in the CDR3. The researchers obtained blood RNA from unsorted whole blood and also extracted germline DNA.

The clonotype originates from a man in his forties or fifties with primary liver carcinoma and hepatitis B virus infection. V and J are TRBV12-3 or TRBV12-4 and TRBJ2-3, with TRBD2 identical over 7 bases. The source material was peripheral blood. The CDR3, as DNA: TGTGCCAGCAGTTTGACTAGCAGGTACACAGATACGCAGTATTTT. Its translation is CASSLTSRYTDTQYF.